The 18 T cell receptor beta chains presented below share a single source sample, sequenced in a study of PD-1 blockade in mismatch repair-deficient tumors. Generated by immunoSEQ multiplex PCR, the TCRdb table keeps only in-frame clones and is missing some. The sample yields 75,000 to 85,000 clones, around 85% seen once. Sample: peripheral blood, taken 12 weeks after starting pembrolizumab. The source is an adult with mismatch repair-deficient cancer.

V and J are TRBV6-1 and TRBJ2-2; D ambiguous. The V end was cut by 2 bases, the J end by 4 bases, with 5 bases between. The CDR3 has 13 amino acids. Germline values: CDR1 MNHNS, CDR2 SASEGT. CDR3 loop: CASSERPTGELFF. Here the CDR3 DNA reads TGTGCCAGCAGTGAACGCCCCACCGGGGAGCTGTTTTTT.

V is TRBV6-5 and J is TRBJ2-1; D gene uncertain. The CDR3 has 13 amino acids. CDR1 and CDR2 (germline): MNHEY, SVGAGI. V shed 7 bases and J shed 7 bases, with 14 bases lying between them. The CDR3 protein is CASTGTVRNEQFF. The CDR3 coding sequence is TGTGCCAGCACCGGAACTGTGAGGAATGAGCAGTTCTTC.

The CDR3 protein is CASSKITGFEAFF. CDR3 in DNA: TGTGCCAGCAGTAAAATAACGGGGTTTGAAGCTTTCTTT. The chain is built from TRBV6-5 and TRBJ1-1, with no clear D. Looked up from germline, CDR1 is MNHEY and CDR2 is SVGAGI. Trimming removed 5 bases from V and 7 bases from J, with 14 bases in between. The CDR3 runs 13 residues.

V gene TRBV10-3 combines with J gene TRBJ2-5; D might be TRBD2 (6 bases). Germline-derived CDR1 and CDR2 are ENHRY and SYGVKD. With 2 bases removed from V and 5 bases from J, the gap between germline ends came to 18 bases. The CDR3 length is 16 residues. The CDR3 DNA reads as TGTGCCATCAGTGAGAGTGTGGGGGGTGTTCGCGAGACCCAGTACTTC. As protein: CAISESVGGVRETQYF.

This chain connects TRBV25-1 to TRBJ2-7, with 7 bases identical to TRBD2. The CDR3 has 14 amino acids. With 4 bases clipped from V and 3 bases from J, the junction kept 6 bases outside the gene matches. Germline lookup yields CDR1 MGHDK and CDR2 SYGVNS. The CDR3 DNA sequence: TGTGCCAGCAGTGTTGGCGGGAGCCACTACGAGCAGTACTTC. It encodes CASSVGGSHYEQYF.

This chain joins TRBV28 and TRBJ1-2; 7 bases align to TRBD1. V was clipped by 8 bases and J by 5 bases; unmatched bases: 8. The CDR3 has 13 amino acids. Germline CDR1 is MDHEN and CDR2 is SYDVKM. CDR3 protein: CASQHRGLYGYTF. In nucleotides, the CDR3 is TGTGCCAGCCAACACAGGGGTTTATATGGCTACACCTTC.

This chain links TRBV19 with TRBJ2-6; a weak D match, TRBD1 (5 bases). V was cut by 6 bases and J by 4 bases, with 16 bases left in between. The length of the CDR3 is 16 residues. The germline V gene has CDR1 LNHDA and CDR2 SQIVND (reference sequence). The CDR3 DNA reads TGTGCCAGTAGCATGGACATCCCAACAGGGGCCAACGTCCTGACTTTC. This codes for CASSMDIPTGANVLTF.

The rearrangement joins TRBV19 to TRBJ1-2, with D hard to call. Germline CDR1 is LNHDA and CDR2 is SQIVND (reference sequence). This CDR3 has 15 amino acids. Trimming took 9 bases from V and 0 from J, leaving 17 bases between them. CDR3 loop: CASQALGQTNYGYTF. For the CDR3, the DNA is TGTGCCAGCCAAGCGCTAGGGCAGACTAACTATGGCTACACCTTC.

V and J are TRBV6-5 and TRBJ1-5; D might be TRBD1 (6 bases). Per germline, CDR1 MNHEY and CDR2 SVGAGI. Trimming shortened V by 5 bases and J by 4 bases, and 12 bases separated the two germline ends. The CDR3 covers 14 residues. The CDR3 DNA is TGTGCCAGCAGTGTAACAGGGACGAATCAGCCCCAGCATTTT. Translation gives CASSVTGTNQPQHF.

The chain recombines TRBV5-1 with TRBJ1-1, with a weak D call TRBD1 (6 bases). CDR1 and CDR2 (germline): SGHRS, YFSETQ. Trimming took off 4 bases at V and 5 bases at J, with 12 bases between the two ends. CDR3 length: 13 amino acids. CDR3 nucleotides: TGCGCCAGCAGCGGTGGGACACAGACTGAAGCTTTCTTT. Translated: CASSGGTQTEAFF.

The chain carries TRBV29-1 and TRBJ2-5, with D possibly matching TRBD2 (5 bases). Trimming shortened V by 6 bases and J by 7 bases, and 18 bases separated the two germline ends. Germline assignment: CDR1 SQVTM and CDR2 ANQGSEA. The CDR3 is 13 residues long. CDR3 coding DNA: TGCAGCGTCGAGGGAGATACGATGGGGACCCAGTACTTC. This sequence encodes CSVEGDTMGTQYF.

The rearrangement uses TRBV11-2 and TRBJ1-3, with 8 bases matching TRBD1. Germline CDR1 SGHAT, CDR2 FQNNGV. J lost 0 bases, V lost 5 bases, and 3 bases had no gene match. This CDR3 spans 15 amino acids. The CDR3 protein is CASSPDRVSGNTIYF. CDR3 DNA sequence: TGTGCCAGCAGCCCGGACAGGGTCTCTGGAAACACCATATATTTT.

The rearrangement uses TRBV19 and TRBJ1-2; 8 bases align to TRBD1. This CDR3 comprises 13 residues. Losses at the gene ends were 9 bases for V and 10 bases for J; bases not matched to a gene: 13. The germline V gene has CDR1 LNHDA and CDR2 SQIVND (reference sequence). The CDR3, as DNA: TGTGCCAGCAGCCGGGACAGGCTTGCCGTCTACACCTTC. Translation: CASSRDRLAVYTF.

This CDR3 is CASSQGGIVAGVYNEQFF. The CDR3 region has the DNA TGCGCCAGCAGCCAAGGGGGCATCGTAGCGGGAGTCTACAATGAGCAGTTCTTC. V is TRBV4-1 and J is TRBJ2-1, with TRBD2 identical over 9 bases. There are 18 residues in the CDR3. CDR1 MGHRA and CDR2 YSYEKL come from the germline V gene. J was trimmed by 3 bases and V by 1 base; bases with no gene match: 10.

The sample holds a few counts of this clone. This sequence joins TRBV7-9 and TRBJ2-7; 8 bases match TRBD1. V trimming: 5 bases; J trimming: 2 bases; junction bases outside the gene matches: 5. The CDR3 loop spans 14 amino acids. The V gene's germline CDR1 is SEHNR and CDR2 FQNEAQ (reference sequence). The DNA of the CDR3 is TGTGCCAGCAGCGCCGGACAGGGCCCCTACGAGCAGTACTTC. Amino acids: CASSAGQGPYEQYF.

The chain uses TRBV5-1 and TRBJ2-7; perhaps TRBD1 as D (6 bases). The CDR3 is 15 residues long. V gave up 0 bases and J gave up 0 bases, with 10 bases separating them. Germline V gene data show CDR1 as SGHRS and CDR2 as YFSETQ. CDR3 DNA: TGCGCCAGCAGCTTGGAACAGGGTGGCTCCTACGAGCAGTACTTC. Encoded protein: CASSLEQGGSYEQYF.

The CDR3: CASSAGTGFHEQYF. The CDR3 region has the DNA TGTGCCAGCAGTGCCGGGACAGGGTTCCACGAGCAGTACTTC. The chain is built from TRBV6-5 and TRBJ2-7, with 9 bases identical to TRBD1. The CDR3 sequence is 14 residues long. Germline values: CDR1 MNHEY, CDR2 SVGAGI. The J segment lost 5 bases and the V segment lost 5 bases, leaving 7 bases of the junction unmatched.

This clone was counted only a few times. The CDR3 coding sequence is TGTGCCAGCAGCAAAAACCTAAATCAGGGGTATTTT. Translating gives CASSKNLNQGYF. This chain links TRBV7-2 with TRBJ2-3; tentatively, D is TRBD1 (5 bases). Germline CDR1 and CDR2: SGHTA and FQGNSA. The CDR3 length is 12 residues. V lost 5 bases and J lost 14, with 17 bases in between.